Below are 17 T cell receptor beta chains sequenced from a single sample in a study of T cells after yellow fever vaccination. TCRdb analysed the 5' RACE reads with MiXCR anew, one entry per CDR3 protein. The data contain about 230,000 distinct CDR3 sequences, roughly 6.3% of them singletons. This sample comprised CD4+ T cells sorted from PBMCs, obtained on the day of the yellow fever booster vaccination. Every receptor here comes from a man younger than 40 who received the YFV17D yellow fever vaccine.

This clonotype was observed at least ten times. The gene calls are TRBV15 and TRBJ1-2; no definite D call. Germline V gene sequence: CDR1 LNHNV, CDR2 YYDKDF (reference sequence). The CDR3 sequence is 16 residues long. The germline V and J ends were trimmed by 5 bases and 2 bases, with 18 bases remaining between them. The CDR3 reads CATSENLVGANYGYTF. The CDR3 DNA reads TGTGCCACCAGCGAAAACCTAGTTGGAGCGAACTATGGCTACACCTTC.

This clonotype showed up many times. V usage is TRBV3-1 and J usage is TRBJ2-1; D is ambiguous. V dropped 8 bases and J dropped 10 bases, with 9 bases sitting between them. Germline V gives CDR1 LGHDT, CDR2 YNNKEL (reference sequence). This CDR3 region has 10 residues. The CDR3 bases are TGTGCCAGCGGAAACTTCGAGCAGTTCTTC. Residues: CASGNFEQFF.

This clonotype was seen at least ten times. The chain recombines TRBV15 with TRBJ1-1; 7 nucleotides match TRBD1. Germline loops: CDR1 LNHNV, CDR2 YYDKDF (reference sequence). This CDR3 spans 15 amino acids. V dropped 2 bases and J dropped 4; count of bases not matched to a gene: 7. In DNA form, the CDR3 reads TGTGCCACCAGCAGAACACAGGGGATGGGCACTGAAGCTTTCTTT. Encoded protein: CATSRTQGMGTEAFF.

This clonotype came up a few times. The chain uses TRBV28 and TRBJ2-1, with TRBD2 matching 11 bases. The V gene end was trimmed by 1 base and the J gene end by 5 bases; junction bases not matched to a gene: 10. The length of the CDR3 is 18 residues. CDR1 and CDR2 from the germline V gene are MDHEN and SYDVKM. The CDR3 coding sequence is TGTGCCAGCAGTTTATTGGCTAGCGGGAGGAACCGTCACAATGAGCAGTTCTTC. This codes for CASSLLASGRNRHNEQFF.

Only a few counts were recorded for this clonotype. CDR3 DNA sequence: TGTGCCAGCAGTTCGGGGACAGGGGCGGCCGGGGAGCTGTTTTTT. As protein: CASSSGTGAAGELFF. The chain joins TRBV27 to TRBJ2-2, with TRBD1 matching 10 bases. The CDR3 has 15 amino acids. Germline V gene lookup returns CDR1 MNHEY and CDR2 SMNVEV (reference sequence). Germline trimming cut 4 bases from V and 6 bases from J; bases unmatched to any gene: 5.

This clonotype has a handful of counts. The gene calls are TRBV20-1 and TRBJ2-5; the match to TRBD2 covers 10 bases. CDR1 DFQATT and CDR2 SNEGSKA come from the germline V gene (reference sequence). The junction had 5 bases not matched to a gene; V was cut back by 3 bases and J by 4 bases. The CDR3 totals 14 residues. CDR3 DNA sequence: TGCAGTGCTAGTTCGCGACTAGCGGGAGAGACCCAGTACTTC. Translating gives CSASSRLAGETQYF.

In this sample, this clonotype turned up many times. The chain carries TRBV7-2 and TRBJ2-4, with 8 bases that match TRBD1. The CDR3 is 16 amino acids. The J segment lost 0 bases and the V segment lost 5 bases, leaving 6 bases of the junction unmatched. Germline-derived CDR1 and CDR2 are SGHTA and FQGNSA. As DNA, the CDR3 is TGTGCCAGCAGCCCCCGGGACAGGCTAGCCAAAAACATTCAGTACTTC. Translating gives CASSPRDRLAKNIQYF. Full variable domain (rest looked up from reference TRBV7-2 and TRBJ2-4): GAGVSQSPSNKVTEKGKDVELRCDPISGHTALYWYRQSLGQGLEFLIYFQGNSAPDKSGLPSDRFSAERTGGSVSTLTIQRTQQEDSAVYLCASSPRDRLAKNIQYFGAGTRLSVL.

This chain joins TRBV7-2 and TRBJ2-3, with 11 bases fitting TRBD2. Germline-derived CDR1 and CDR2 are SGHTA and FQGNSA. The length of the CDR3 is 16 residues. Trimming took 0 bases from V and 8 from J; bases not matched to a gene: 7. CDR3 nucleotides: TGTGCCAGCAGCTTAGCGACTAGCGGGGCCCTAGGTACGCAGTATTTT. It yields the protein CASSLATSGALGTQYF.

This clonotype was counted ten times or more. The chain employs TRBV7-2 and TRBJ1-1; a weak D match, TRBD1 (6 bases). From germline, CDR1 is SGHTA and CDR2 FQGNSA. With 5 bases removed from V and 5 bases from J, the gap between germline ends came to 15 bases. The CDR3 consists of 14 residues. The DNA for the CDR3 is TGTGCCAGCAGCCTCTTGGGGGCGAGAACTGAAGCTTTCTTT. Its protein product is CASSLLGARTEAFF.

In DNA form, the CDR3 reads TGTGCCAGCAGCCCCCGGCCCGGGACAAAGAAATACGAGCAGTACTTC. Amino acids: CASSPRPGTKKYEQYF. V gene TRBV7-2 combines with J gene TRBJ2-7, with TRBD1 as a possible D gene (6 bases). The CDR3 runs 16 residues. V was trimmed by 5 bases and J by 4 bases, leaving 21 bases between them. The germline V gene encodes CDR1 SGHTA and CDR2 FQGNSA.

CDR3 nucleotides: TGTGCCAGCAGCTTCCGGGACAGGGGGAACACTAGCACAGATACGCAGTATTTT. It specifies CASSFRDRGNTSTDTQYF. This rearrangement joins TRBV5-5 to TRBJ2-3, with 11 bases fitting TRBD1. Per the germline V gene, CDR1 is SGHKS and CDR2 is YYEKEE (reference sequence). This CDR3 has 18 amino acids. With V trimmed by 2 bases and J by 0 bases, 8 bases remained unmatched.

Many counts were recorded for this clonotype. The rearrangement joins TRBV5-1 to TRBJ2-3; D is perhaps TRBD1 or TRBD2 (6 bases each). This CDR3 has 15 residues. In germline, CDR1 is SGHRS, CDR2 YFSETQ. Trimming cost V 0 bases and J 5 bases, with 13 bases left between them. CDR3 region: CASSLEGGGGDTQYF. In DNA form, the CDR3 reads TGCGCCAGCAGCTTGGAGGGGGGTGGCGGAGATACGCAGTATTTT.

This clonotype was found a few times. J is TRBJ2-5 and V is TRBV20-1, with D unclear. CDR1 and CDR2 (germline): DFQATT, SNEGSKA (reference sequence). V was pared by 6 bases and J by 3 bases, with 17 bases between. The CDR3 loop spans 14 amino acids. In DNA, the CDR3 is TGCAGTGCCCGCCAGTCCCAAGGCAAAGAGACCCAGTACTTC. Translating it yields CSARQSQGKETQYF.

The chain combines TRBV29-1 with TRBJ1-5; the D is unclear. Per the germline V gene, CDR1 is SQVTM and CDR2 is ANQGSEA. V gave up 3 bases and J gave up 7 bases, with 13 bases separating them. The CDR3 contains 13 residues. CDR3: CSVEENRGQPQHF. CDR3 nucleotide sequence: TGCAGCGTTGAGGAAAACAGAGGGCAGCCCCAGCATTTT. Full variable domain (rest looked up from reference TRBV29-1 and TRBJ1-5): SAVISQKPSRDICQRGTSLTIQCQVDSQVTMMFWYRQQPGQSLTLIATANQGSEATYESGFVIDKFPISRPNLTFSTLTVSNMSPEDSSIYLCSVEENRGQPQHFGDGTRLSIL.

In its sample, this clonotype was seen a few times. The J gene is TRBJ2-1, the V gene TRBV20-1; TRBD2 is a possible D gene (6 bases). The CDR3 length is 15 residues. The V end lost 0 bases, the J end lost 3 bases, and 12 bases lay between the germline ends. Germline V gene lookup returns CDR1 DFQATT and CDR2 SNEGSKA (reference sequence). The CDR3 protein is CSARDLAEFYNEQFF. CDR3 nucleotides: TGCAGTGCTAGAGATTTAGCGGAGTTCTACAATGAGCAGTTCTTC.

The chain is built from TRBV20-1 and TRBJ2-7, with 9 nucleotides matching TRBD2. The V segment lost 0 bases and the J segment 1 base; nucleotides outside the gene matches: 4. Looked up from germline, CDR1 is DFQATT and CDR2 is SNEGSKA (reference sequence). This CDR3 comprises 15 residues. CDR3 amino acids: CSARERAGGSYEQYF. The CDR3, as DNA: TGCAGTGCTAGAGAGAGGGCGGGAGGGTCCTACGAGCAGTACTTC.

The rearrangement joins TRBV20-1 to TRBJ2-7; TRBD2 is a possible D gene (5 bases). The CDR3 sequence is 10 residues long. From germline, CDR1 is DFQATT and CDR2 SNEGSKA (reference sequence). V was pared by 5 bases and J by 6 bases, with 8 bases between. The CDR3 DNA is TGCAGTGCTTTTCGGGGCGAGCAGTACTTC. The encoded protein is CSAFRGEQYF.